The 27 T cell receptor beta chains below come from one sample, sequenced in a study of cytomegalovirus exposure and HLA in healthy donors. It was with 60 Vbeta and 13 Jbeta primers that the PCR ran. Here immunoSEQ multiplex PCR was the method, and the copy in TCRdb shows in-frame clones only, minus some. In the table there are roughly 190,000 clones, around 81% of which are singletons. The sample taken for sequencing was PBMCs. The receptor source for this set is a woman aged 30 to 39 in good health and CMV-seropositive.

The genes are TRBV11-2 and TRBJ2-3, with D possibly being TRBD2 (7 bases). Per germline, CDR1 SGHAT and CDR2 FQNNGV. Deletions cut 2 bases from V and 7 bases from J, with 22 bases between. The CDR3 consists of 17 residues. The DNA for the CDR3 is TGTGCCAGCAGCTTAAGGGGGGCTAGCGGAGGTTTAAATACGCAGTATTTT. This codes for CASSLRGASGGLNTQYF.

The CDR3 sequence is CASSPLAASTDTQYF. The CDR3 DNA sequence: TGTGCCAGCAGTCCTTTGGCGGCGAGCACAGATACGCAGTATTTT. The chain employs TRBV6-1 and TRBJ2-3, with D unclear. The ends were cut back, 5 bases at V and 0 bases at J, with 12 bases in the middle. The CDR3 sequence is 15 residues long. Germline V gene sequence: CDR1 MNHNS, CDR2 SASEGT.

This clone occurred once. This chain connects TRBV7-6 to TRBJ2-7; D not certain. V lost 1 base to trimming and J lost 2 bases, with 3 bases between them. The germline V gene has CDR1 SGHVS and CDR2 FNYEAQ. This CDR3 contains 12 residues. The CDR3 DNA reads as TGTGCCAGCAGCTTAGTCACCTACGAGCAGTACTTC. Amino acid sequence: CASSLVTYEQYF.

The chain is built from TRBV5-8 and TRBJ1-5; 9 bases are a match to TRBD1. This CDR3 comprises 16 residues. V was clipped by 4 bases and J by 0 bases; unmatched bases: 5. Germline V CDR1 and CDR2: SGHTS, YDEGEE. DNA for the CDR3: TGTGCCAGCAGCCCAGGGACAGGGACTAGCAATCAGCCCCAGCATTTT. It specifies CASSPGTGTSNQPQHF.

V is TRBV11-2 and J is TRBJ1-6; 7 bases are a match to TRBD1. This CDR3 contains 15 residues. J gave up 7 bases and V 6 bases, and 9 bases lay outside the gene matches. Germline CDR1 and CDR2: SGHAT and FQNNGV. CDR3 sequence (DNA): TGTGCCAGCAGACGGGAACAGGGGAGGAATTCACCCCTCCACTTT. Encoded protein: CASRREQGRNSPLHF.

V and J are TRBV30 and TRBJ2-2; 7 bases line up with TRBD1. V lost 2 bases and J lost 6; bases outside the gene matches: 6. The germline V gene encodes CDR1 GTSNPN and CDR2 SVGIG (reference sequence). The length of the CDR3 is 14 residues. The CDR3 DNA is TGTGCCTGGAGTTCTACAGGGGTGGCCGGGGAGCTGTTTTTT. Its protein product is CAWSSTGVAGELFF. Filled out from reference TRBV30 and TRBJ2-2, the complete variable domain reads SQTIHQWPATLVQPVGSPLSLECTVEGTSNPNLYWYRQAAGRGLQLLFYSVGIGQISSEVPQNLSASRPQDRQFILSSKKLLLSDSGFYLCAWSSTGVAGELFFGEGSRLTVL.

The J gene is TRBJ1-3, the V gene TRBV4-3; D call uncertain. Germline lookup yields CDR1 LGHNA and CDR2 YSLEER. The CDR3 length is 14 residues. The V end was cut by 4 bases, the J end by 4 bases, with 11 bases between. The CDR3 region is CASSRAREGNTIYF. In nucleotides, the CDR3 is TGCGCCAGCAGCCGGGCCCGGGAGGGAAACACCATATATTTT.

V and J are TRBV6-1 and TRBJ1-2; D is undetermined. The CDR3 totals 14 residues. Trimming took 6 bases from V and 3 from J, leaving 14 bases between them. Germline V gene sequence: CDR1 MNHNS, CDR2 SASEGT. CDR3 DNA: TGTGCCAGCAGCTCCAGGTTTGCTGACTATGGCTACACCTTC. Amino acid sequence: CASSSRFADYGYTF.

The rearrangement joins TRBV5-1 to TRBJ1-1; D is perhaps TRBD1 (5 bases). The CDR3 covers 13 residues. The ends were cut back, 4 bases at V and 4 bases at J, with 11 bases in the middle. The germline CDR1 and CDR2 sequences are SGHRS and YFSETQ. The CDR3 sequence: CASSLTAPTEAFF. The DNA for the CDR3 is TGCGCCAGCAGCCTGACAGCTCCCACTGAAGCTTTCTTT. The variable domain in full, completed from reference TRBV5-1 and TRBJ1-1, reads KAGVTQTPRYLIKTRGQQVTLSCSPISGHRSVSWYQQTPGQGLQFLFEYFSETQRNKGNFPGRFSGRQFSNSRSEMNVSTLELGDSALYLCASSLTAPTEAFFGQGTRLTVV.

The chain has TRBV5-6 and TRBJ2-1; 8 bases are shared with TRBD2. Germline V CDR1 and CDR2: SGHDT, YYEEEE. V gave up 1 base and J gave up 7 bases; unmatched junction bases: 4. The CDR3 has 14 residues. The CDR3 loop is CASSLREGLNEQFF. CDR3 DNA sequence: TGTGCCAGCAGCTTGCGGGAGGGCCTAAATGAGCAGTTCTTC.

This clone was observed once. The rearrangement uses TRBV9 and TRBJ2-5, with 10 bases matching TRBD2. This CDR3 region has 20 residues. V was clipped by 2 bases and J by 1 base; unmatched bases: 17. Germline V gene data show CDR1 as SGDLS and CDR2 as YYNGEE. The DNA of the CDR3 is TGTGCCAGCAGCGTGAGTGGAGCGGGAGGGCCCAGGGGCCCCCAAGAGACCCAGTACTTC. It codes for CASSVSGAGGPRGPQETQYF.

The sample holds one count of this clone. The rearrangement links TRBV19 to TRBJ2-7; 9 nucleotides line up with TRBD1. The V gene's germline CDR1 is LNHDA and CDR2 SQIVND (reference sequence). Losses at the gene ends were 3 bases for V and 1 base for J; bases not matched to a gene: 10. The CDR3 has 17 residues. CDR3 loop: CASSIPGTGMRSYEQYF. CDR3 bases: TGTGCCAGTAGTATCCCCGGGACAGGGATGAGATCCTACGAGCAGTACTTC. The full variable domain, its missing parts supplied by reference TRBV19 and TRBJ2-7, is DGGITQSPKYLFRKEGQNVTLSCEQNLNHDAMYWYRQDPGQGLRLIYYSQIVNDFQKGDIAEGYSVSREKKESFPLTVTSAQKNPTAFYLCASSIPGTGMRSYEQYFGPGTRLTVT.

This chain joins TRBV18 and TRBJ2-7, with D tentatively TRBD1 (5 bases). V lost 4 bases and J lost 7, with 8 bases in between. Germline CDR1 KGHSH, CDR2 LQKENI. The CDR3 covers 11 residues. As DNA, the CDR3 is TGTGCCAGCTCACGCAGGGATGAGCAGTACTTC. Its translation is CASSRRDEQYF.

J is TRBJ1-2 and V is TRBV18, with D possibly matching TRBD1 (6 bases). The CDR3 is 14 amino acids. Trimming left V 2 bases short and J 6 bases short, with 13 bases between. CDR1 and CDR2 (germline): KGHSH, LQKENI. CDR3 bases: TGTGCCAGCTCACCAGAGAACAGGGTGAATGGCTACACCTTC. The encoded protein is CASSPENRVNGYTF.

The V gene is TRBV27, the J gene TRBJ1-2; D remains unclear. The V gene's germline CDR1 is MNHEY and CDR2 SMNVEV (reference sequence). This CDR3 has 16 amino acids. The V and J ends lost 3 bases and 2 bases respectively, with 16 bases between them. CDR3: CASSFLRFERNYGYTF. In DNA form, the CDR3 reads TGTGCCAGCAGTTTTTTGAGGTTTGAAAGAAACTATGGCTACACCTTC.

The rearrangement uses TRBV9 and TRBJ2-3, with 9 positions matching TRBD1. The trim removed 1 base at V and 5 bases at J, leaving 5 bases unmatched. This CDR3 comprises 15 residues. CDR1 is SGDLS and CDR2 is YYNGEE in the germline V gene. CDR3 in amino acids: CASSVTGGRGDTQYF. The DNA for the CDR3 is TGTGCCAGCAGCGTAACAGGGGGCAGGGGAGATACGCAGTATTTT.

This clone was seen just once. The chain is built from TRBV5-6 and TRBJ2-3; D is ambiguous. This CDR3 has 13 amino acids. V lost 4 bases and J 5 bases, leaving 11 bases between the germline ends. In germline, CDR1 is SGHDT, CDR2 YYEEEE. The CDR3 protein is CASSLYSGDTQYF. CDR3 nucleotides: TGTGCCAGCAGCCTGTACTCGGGAGATACGCAGTATTTT.

This chain joins TRBV5-1 and TRBJ2-3, with 7 bases that match TRBD2. The CDR3 covers 15 residues. V shed 4 bases and J 4 bases; nucleotides not matched to a gene: 9. From germline, CDR1 is SGHRS and CDR2 YFSETQ. The CDR3 here is CASSVQGEGSDTQYF. CDR3 in DNA: TGCGCCAGCAGCGTGCAAGGGGAGGGATCAGATACGCAGTATTTT.

This clone occurred once. The chain carries TRBV5-1 and TRBJ2-7, with D uncertain. The CDR3 sequence is 14 residues long. Germline CDR1 SGHRS, CDR2 YFSETQ. Trimming removed 0 bases from V and 5 bases from J, with 12 bases in between. The CDR3 protein is CASSLGYRSDEQYF. CDR3 sequence (DNA): TGCGCCAGCAGCTTGGGTTACAGATCGGACGAGCAGTACTTC.

The DNA for the CDR3 is TGTGCCAGCAGTGGAGAGCATAATCAGCCCCAGCATTTT. This codes for CASSGEHNQPQHF. The rearrangement uses TRBV6-4 and TRBJ1-5; D not resolved. From germline, CDR1 is MRHNA and CDR2 SNTAGT. The CDR3 consists of 13 residues. Deletions cut 4 bases from V and 4 bases from J, with 8 bases between.

This clone was counted a single time. The CDR3 sequence is CASSLDFKEHTEAFF. As DNA, the CDR3 is TGTGCCAGCAGCTTGGATTTTAAAGAGCACACTGAAGCTTTCTTT. This chain links TRBV5-4 with TRBJ1-1; no clear D. The ends were cut back, 0 bases at V and 3 bases at J, with 12 bases in the middle. Germline lookup yields CDR1 SGHNT and CDR2 YYREEE (reference sequence). There are 15 residues in the CDR3.

This chain connects TRBV11-2 to TRBJ2-1, with 9 bases fitting TRBD2. CDR3 length: 18 amino acids. V lost 2 bases to trimming and J lost 8 bases; unmatched junction nucleotides: 16. The germline CDR1 and CDR2 sequences are SGHAT and FQNNGV. The CDR3 region has the DNA TGTGCCAGCAGCTTAAGGGGTCCTTTAGCGGGAGTTGTAGATGAGCAGTTCTTC. Translating it yields CASSLRGPLAGVVDEQFF.

This clone has only one observation. The chain is built from TRBV10-1 and TRBJ1-1; D gene uncertain. V was clipped by 4 bases and J by 0 bases, with 9 bases between them. The CDR3 loop spans 14 amino acids. Looked up from germline, CDR1 is WNHNN and CDR2 is SYGVQD (reference sequence). This chain's CDR3 is CASSAGPMNTEAFF. The CDR3 DNA reads as TGCGCCAGCAGTGCTGGGCCAATGAACACTGAAGCTTTCTTT.

CDR3 DNA: TGTGCCAGCAGCTCGAGTACAGGAATGAACACTGAAGCTTTCTTT. Translating gives CASSSSTGMNTEAFF. The chain carries TRBV5-5 and TRBJ1-1; D perhaps matches TRBD1 (5 bases). Germline V gives CDR1 SGHKS, CDR2 YYEKEE (reference sequence). This CDR3 contains 15 residues. Between the trimmed V and J ends, which lost 3 bases and 0 bases, there was a span of 12 bases.

The chain couples TRBV27 to TRBJ1-3, with 7 bases that match TRBD1. Germline CDR1 MNHEY, CDR2 SMNVEV (reference sequence). The CDR3 extends over 13 amino acids. With 7 bases clipped from V and 3 bases from J, the junction kept 3 bases outside the gene matches. The CDR3 DNA reads as TGTGCCAGCATAGGGGGCGATGGAAACACCATATATTTT. It is translated as CASIGGDGNTIYF.

This chain connects TRBV19 to TRBJ1-1; D might be TRBD1 (6 bases). Trimming removed 0 bases at V and 1 base at J, with 15 bases between. Germline CDR1 is LNHDA and CDR2 is SQIVND (reference sequence). This CDR3 has 17 residues. CDR3 residues: CASSIEGGGRWNTEAFF. Written as DNA, the CDR3 is TGTGCCAGTAGTATAGAGGGTGGGGGCAGATGGAACACTGAAGCTTTCTTT.

The CDR3 loop is CSTFSLGGQFF. The DNA for the CDR3 is TGCAGCACATTCTCGTTGGGAGGGCAATTCTTC. This rearrangement joins TRBV29-1 to TRBJ2-1; 7 bases are shared with TRBD2. V dropped 8 bases and J dropped 16; count of bases not matched to a gene: 14. This CDR3 region has 11 residues. Germline assignment: CDR1 SQVTM and CDR2 ANQGSEA.